A selection of T cell receptor beta chains follows, all from one sample in a study of identical twins. TCRdb redid the calling of the 5' RACE reads with MiXCR, one entry per CDR3 protein. The sample lists 400,000 to 550,000 distinct CDR3 sequences; 20% to 25% were seen once. The sample was also linked to a second study, of T cells expressing NK-cell markers.

Sequencing was carried out using CD4+ T cells sorted from blood. The receptors stem from a woman aged 18-30 years in good health. Each CDR3 is given with its conserved first and last residue. Fields, in order: J gene, V gene, D gene, clone size, CDR3 DNA, CDR3 protein. A D gene is named only where the DNA matches it firmly. For some rows the clone size is stated as once, few or many, or as a class when expanded; others skip it.

TRBJ2-7	TRBV27	NA	NA	TGTGCCAGCAGCTCGACCGGACGGGAGCAGTACTTC	CASSSTGREQYF
TRBJ2-4	TRBV7-2	NA	few	TGTGCCAGCAGCTTAGCGCATTCCAAAAACATTCAGTACTTC	CASSLAHSKNIQYF
TRBJ2-7	TRBV7-9	TRBD1	NA	TGTGCCAGCAGCCAGGGACAGGCCTTAAACGAGCAGTACTTC	CASSQGQALNEQYF
TRBJ1-2	TRBV5-1	TRBD1	NA	TGCGCCAGCAGCCGGGAGCCGACAGGGGATGGCTACACCTTC	CASSREPTGDGYTF
TRBJ2-7	TRBV5-6	NA	NA	TGTGCCAGCAGCAAAGACACCTCACCCTACGAGCAGTACTTC	CASSKDTSPYEQYF
TRBJ2-1	TRBV6-2/TRBV6-3	TRBD1	NA	TGTGCCAGCAGTTCCGTCCCGGGGACAGCTAAGCAGTTCTTC	CASSSVPGTAKQFF
TRBJ2-2	TRBV6-1	NA	few	TGTGCCTCCTCACCGTACAGCACCGGGGAGCTGTTTTTT	CASSPYSTGELFF
TRBJ1-2	TRBV5-1	NA	NA	TGCGCCAGCAGCTTGGCCCCGGCTGGCCAGGACCCTGGCTACACCTTC	CASSLAPAGQDPGYTF
TRBJ2-4	TRBV5-1	TRBD1	NA	TGCGCCAGCCATCCGGGACAGGGGGCAAACATTCAGTACTTC	CASHPGQGANIQYF
TRBJ2-7	TRBV27	TRBD1	NA	TGTGCCAGCAGTCACAAAACAGGGGGCCGGGAGCAGTACTTC	CASSHKTGGREQYF
TRBJ2-7	TRBV7-9	NA	few	TGTGCCAGCAGCTTGTTAACCAGCGGTGACGAGCAGTACTTC	CASSLLTSGDEQYF
TRBJ2-3	TRBV5-1	TRBD2	few	TGCGCCAGCAGCTTGGGGACTAGCGGGGCCAACACAGATACGCAGTATTTT	CASSLGTSGANTDTQYF
TRBJ2-7	TRBV7-9	NA	few	TGTGCCAGCAGTCGTACTAGCTCCGAGCAGTACTTC	CASSRTSSEQYF
TRBJ2-1	TRBV4-2	TRBD2	few	TGTGCCAGCAGCCAGGGGACTAGCGGGACCTATGAGCAGTTCTTC	CASSQGTSGTYEQFF
TRBJ2-2	TRBV6-1	TRBD2	few	TGTGCCAGCAGCCACGGTGGAGCGGGAGGGCTCGCCGGGGAGCTGTTTTTT	CASSHGGAGGLAGELFF
TRBJ1-2	TRBV13	NA	NA	TGTGCCAGCAGCTTACGTTTTGATGACTACACCTTC	CASSLRFDDYTF
TRBJ2-2	TRBV4-2	NA	few	TGTGCCAGCAGCCAAGGAGGGACGATCGTAACCGGGGAGCTGTTTTTT	CASSQGGTIVTGELFF
TRBJ2-1	TRBV11-2	NA	NA	TGTGCCAGCAGCTTAGCTGGGGGAACGGGTGAGCAGTTCTTC	CASSLAGGTGEQFF
TRBJ1-1	TRBV6-2/TRBV6-3	NA	NA	TGTGCCAGCAGCCTGCAGTGGGGCAGGCAGACTGAAGCTTTCTTT	CASSLQWGRQTEAFF
TRBJ1-1	TRBV20-1	NA	few	TGCAGTACCGCCGGGGGGAACACTGAAGCTTTCTTT	CSTAGGNTEAFF
TRBJ1-6	TRBV11-1	NA	NA	TGTGCCAGCAGCGAGCTCCGCCGGGAGAATTCACCCCTCCACTTT	CASSELRRENSPLHF
TRBJ2-1	TRBV2	NA	NA	TGTGCCAGCAGTGTGTCGGGGGAGTCCTACAATGAGCAGTTCTTC	CASSVSGESYNEQFF
TRBJ1-2	TRBV12-3/TRBV12-4	NA	NA	TGTGCCAGCAGACTCAATCGGGACGCTGCGGGCTACACCTTC	CASRLNRDAAGYTF
TRBJ2-7	TRBV2	NA	few	TGTGCCAGCAGTGAAGAACGCCTCTACGAGCAGTACTTC	CASSEERLYEQYF
TRBJ2-1	TRBV5-4	TRBD2	NA	TGTGCCAGCAGGTCCGGGACTAGCAATTTCAATGAGCAGTTCTTC	CASRSGTSNFNEQFF
TRBJ2-1	TRBV6-5	NA	NA	TGTGCCAGCAGTTCTCTCTCCTACAATGAGCAGTTCTTC	CASSSLSYNEQFF
TRBJ2-2	TRBV20-1	NA	NA	TGCAGTGCTAGAGATCGGGTCTTCAACACCGGGGAGCTGTTTTTT	CSARDRVFNTGELFF
TRBJ2-1	TRBV7-3	TRBD2	NA	TGTGCCAGCAGCTCTCAAACGGGGGGGTACAATGAGCAGTTCTTC	CASSSQTGGYNEQFF
TRBJ2-7	TRBV10-3	NA	NA	TGTGCCATCAGTCCGAACATGGGCGAGCAGTACTTC	CAISPNMGEQYF
TRBJ2-7	TRBV2	NA	few	TGTGCCAGCACCCCAGAGATGGTTAAATCCTACGAGCAGTACTTC	CASTPEMVKSYEQYF
TRBJ1-1	TRBV4-2	NA	many	TGTGCCAGCAGCCAAGATGTAGGCACTGAAGCTTTCTTT	CASSQDVGTEAFF
TRBJ2-3	TRBV6-1	TRBD1	NA	TGTGCCAGCAGAACAGGGGGCGTAGATACGCAGTATTTT	CASRTGGVDTQYF
TRBJ2-2	TRBV12-3/TRBV12-4	TRBD2	few	TGTGCCAGCAGCCTAAGGGGCGGGAGGCCGTCCACCGGGGAGCTGTTTTTT	CASSLRGGRPSTGELFF
TRBJ2-6	TRBV7-2	NA	NA	TGTGCCAGCAGCTTAGCCGGGGAGGCGTTAACTGGGGCCAACGTCCTGACTTTC	CASSLAGEALTGANVLTF
TRBJ1-1	TRBV19	NA	NA	TGTGCCAGTAGTTTTCAGGCCCGGACTGAAGCTTTCTTT	CASSFQARTEAFF
TRBJ2-5	TRBV9	NA	few	TGTGCCAGCAGCGTAAGGCTGGGTGGGGGCACAACCAAAGAGACCCAGTACTTC	CASSVRLGGGTTKETQYF
TRBJ2-5	TRBV6-5	NA	few	TGTGCCAGCGGGCGGGGGACCCAGTACTTC	CASGRGTQYF
TRBJ2-1	TRBV20-1	NA	NA	TGCAGTGCTAGAGGCTCTCCCGGGAATGAGCAGTTCTTC	CSARGSPGNEQFF
TRBJ1-1	TRBV5-1	NA	few	TGCGCCAGCAGCCGCGGGGGGGCGCAGACTGAAGCTTTCTTT	CASSRGGAQTEAFF
TRBJ2-3	TRBV29-1	TRBD2	NA	TGCAGTGGTGGGGGAGGGACAGATACGCAGTATTTT	CSGGGGTDTQYF
TRBJ1-2	TRBV5-1	NA	NA	TGCGCCAGCAGCTCGGGGGCGGACTATGGCTACACCTTC	CASSSGADYGYTF
TRBJ2-7	TRBV6-2/TRBV6-3	TRBD2	NA	TGTGCCGCGAGGACGCGGGAGGCAACCCGCGAGCAGTACTTC	CAARTREATREQYF
TRBJ1-4	TRBV6-5	NA	few	TGTGCCAGCAGTTACTCGCACAGGGCAGAAAAACTGTTTTTT	CASSYSHRAEKLFF
TRBJ1-1	TRBV20-1	TRBD1	few	TGCAGTGCTAGAGATCAGGGGGCAGCAGCAGCTTTCTTT	CSARDQGAAAAFF
TRBJ2-7	TRBV12-3/TRBV12-4	TRBD1	NA	TGTGCCAGCAGCTCACACAGGGGCTCCTACGAGCAGTACTTC	CASSSHRGSYEQYF
TRBJ2-5	TRBV10-3	TRBD1	few	TGTGCCCCCAGGGGGCAGCAGCTTAAAAGTGGCTCCAGGGAAGAGACCCAGTACTTC	CAPRGQQLKSGSREETQYF
TRBJ1-2	TRBV5-5	TRBD1	NA	TGTGCCAGCAGTTCGAGCTATCCGGGACAGGTTAACTATGGCTACACCTTC	CASSSSYPGQVNYGYTF
TRBJ2-3	TRBV12-3/TRBV12-4	NA	few	TGTGCCAGCATCGACTTCTGGGACCTCGGAGCAGATACGCAGTATTTT	CASIDFWDLGADTQYF
TRBJ2-5	TRBV15	TRBD2	few	TGTGCCACCAGCAGAGGGGAGGGAGAGACCCAGTACTTC	CATSRGEGETQYF
TRBJ2-7	TRBV7-2	NA	few	TGTGCCAGCAGCTTAGGGAGGGATCCGACCTTCTACGAGCAGTACTTC	CASSLGRDPTFYEQYF
TRBJ1-1	TRBV3-1	NA	NA	TGTGCCAGCAGCCCGCGGGCGATGAACACTGAAGCTTTCTTT	CASSPRAMNTEAFF
TRBJ2-5	TRBV27	NA	NA	TGTGCCAGCAGTCCCCGCGCTGGAGGGGAGACCCAGTACTTC	CASSPRAGGETQYF
TRBJ1-1	TRBV12-3/TRBV12-4	TRBD1	NA	TGTGCCAGCAGGGGACAGGGGGCCGCTGAAGCTTTCTTT	CASRGQGAAEAFF
TRBJ1-2	TRBV12-3/TRBV12-4	NA	few	TGTGCCAGCAGTTTTGGGCTCCTTGGCTACACCTTC	CASSFGLLGYTF
TRBJ1-5	TRBV12-3/TRBV12-4	NA	NA	TGTGCCAGCAGTTCCCTGGGCCAGCCCCAGCATTTT	CASSSLGQPQHF
TRBJ1-2	TRBV12-3/TRBV12-4	NA	NA	TGTGCCAGCAGGACCCCCGACGGCGGATCCAGTTCCTATGGCTACACCTTC	CASRTPDGGSSSYGYTF
TRBJ1-2	TRBV12-3/TRBV12-4	NA	few	TGTGCCAGCAGTTTACGGAACAGGGTGGATGGCTACACCTTC	CASSLRNRVDGYTF
TRBJ2-5	TRBV5-1	NA	NA	TGCGCCAGCACCCCAGGGGGGAAACAAGAGACCCAGTACTTC	CASTPGGKQETQYF